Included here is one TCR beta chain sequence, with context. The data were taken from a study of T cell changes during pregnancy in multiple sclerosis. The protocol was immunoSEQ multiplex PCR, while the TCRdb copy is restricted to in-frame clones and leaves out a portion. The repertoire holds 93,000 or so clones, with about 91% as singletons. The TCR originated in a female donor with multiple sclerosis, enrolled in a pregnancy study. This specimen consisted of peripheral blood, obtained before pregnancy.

DNA for the CDR3: TGTGCCAGTAGCCAGACAGGGGTCAGGGGGACTGGGGGGAAGCCCCAGCATTTT. Translating it yields CASSQTGVRGTGGKPQHF. The chain employs TRBV19 and TRBJ1-5; TRBD1 agrees at 8 bases. Losses at the gene ends were 6 bases for V and 8 bases for J; bases not matched to a gene: 21. Looked up from germline, CDR1 is LNHDA and CDR2 is SQIVND (reference sequence). The CDR3 length is 18 residues.